These T cell receptor beta chains were read from a single sample in a study of vaccination effects on CD4 cells after COVID-19. Profiling relied on immunoSEQ multiplex PCR, and the TCRdb table lists in-frame clones only, not all of them. The data show 65,000 to 80,000 clones, approximately 71% seen once. For these receptors, no antigen is known. The sequencing used CD4+ T cells from PBMCs cultured without peptide, collected before COVID-19 vaccination. The receptors here all came from a human donor who received a COVID-19 vaccine. Each CDR3 is given with its conserved first and last residue. Fields, in order: D gene, V gene, clone size, J gene, CDR3 protein, CDR3 DNA. The D gene is left open where the match is weak. A clone size is listed for some rows: how often the clone was seen (once, few, many), or a class if it is expanded.

-	TRBV18	once	TRBJ1-1	CASSPGTPMNTEAFF	TGTGCCAGCTCACCCGGGACACCTATGAACACTGAAGCTTTCTTT
-	TRBV10-2	-	TRBJ1-2	CASSRADGYTF	TGCGCCAGCAGTAGGGCAGATGGCTACACCTTC
-	TRBV7-2	-	TRBJ1-4	CASSQQRGNEKLFF	TGTGCCAGCAGCCAACAGAGGGGAAATGAAAAACTGTTTTTT
-	TRBV18	-	TRBJ2-3	CASSPSTSIWGDTQYF	TGTGCCAGCTCACCTTCTACTAGCATTTGGGGAGATACGCAGTATTTT
-	TRBV5-1	-	TRBJ2-3	CASSSGQRTDTQYF	TGCGCCAGCAGCTCCGGACAGCGCACAGATACGCAGTATTTT
-	TRBV30	-	TRBJ2-3	CAWIPSSTDTQYF	TGTGCCTGGATTCCTTCTAGCACAGATACGCAGTATTTT
-	TRBV18	-	TRBJ2-5	CASSPAGTETQYF	TGTGCCAGCTCACCCGCGGGGACGGAGACCCAGTACTTC
-	TRBV2	few	TRBJ1-2	CASRGDFNRDGYTF	TGTGCCAGCCGTGGGGACTTCAACCGGGATGGCTACACCTTC
-	TRBV7-2	-	TRBJ1-3	CASSIQGPSSGNTIYF	TGTGCCAGCAGCATCCAGGGACCAAGCTCTGGAAACACCATATATTTT
TRBD1	TRBV10-1	-	TRBJ2-5	CASSPRTGNLETQYF	TGCGCCAGCAGTCCTCGGACAGGGAATCTTGAGACCCAGTACTTC
TRBD2	TRBV5-8	-	TRBJ2-5	CASSPGLAGGWLTETQYF	TGTGCCAGCAGCCCAGGACTAGCGGGGGGGTGGCTCACAGAGACCCAGTACTTC
-	TRBV4-1	-	TRBJ2-3	CASSQGAPGTDTDTQYF	TGCGCCAGCAGCCAAGGAGCGCCCGGGACTGACACAGATACGCAGTATTTT
-	TRBV5-8	once	TRBJ2-3	CASSLGGSAATQYF	TGTGCCAGCAGCTTGGGGGGTAGCGCGGCTACGCAGTATTTT
-	TRBV6-5	few	TRBJ2-4	CASRPTFVAKNIQYF	TGTGCCAGCAGGCCCACTTTTGTCGCCAAAAACATTCAGTACTTC
-	TRBV5-1	-	TRBJ1-6	CASSPNYNSPLHF	TGCGCCAGCAGCCCGAACTATAATTCACCCCTCCACTTT
-	TRBV28	few	TRBJ1-1	CASSLDTEAFF	TGTGCCAGCAGTTTGGACACTGAAGCTTTCTTT
-	TRBV3-1/TRBV3-2	-	TRBJ2-2	CASSQGVPANTGELFF	TGTGCCAGCAGCCAAGGGGTCCCTGCGAACACCGGGGAGCTGTTTTTT
-	TRBV14	few	TRBJ1-3	CASSQEGRKPGNTIYF	TGTGCCAGCAGCCAAGAAGGTCGGAAGCCTGGAAACACCATATATTTT
-	TRBV9	-	TRBJ2-1	CASSVGAGSSYNEQFF	TGTGCCAGCAGCGTAGGGGCCGGGAGCTCCTACAATGAGCAGTTCTTC
-	TRBV7-9	-	TRBJ1-1	CASSLGGAGEDEAFF	TGTGCCAGCAGCTTAGGGGGGGCAGGAGAGGACGAAGCTTTCTTT
-	TRBV6-2/TRBV6-3	-	TRBJ2-5	CASSYRFVGRPSNQETQYF	TGTGCCAGCAGTTACCGGTTTGTGGGCCGCCCTTCAAACCAAGAGACCCAGTACTTC
TRBD1	TRBV18	-	TRBJ2-1	CASGSDRANEQFF	TGTGCCAGCGGATCAGACAGGGCGAATGAGCAGTTCTTC
-	TRBV19	-	TRBJ2-6	CASTRNSGANVLTF	TGTGCCAGTACCCGGAACTCTGGGGCCAACGTCCTGACTTTC
-	TRBV19	-	TRBJ1-4	CASNPGLINEKLFF	TGTGCCAGTAATCCAGGGCTTATTAATGAAAAACTGTTTTTT
-	TRBV4-3	few	TRBJ1-2	CASSSTPLGGYTF	TGCGCCAGCAGCTCAACCCCGCTAGGTGGCTACACCTTC
-	TRBV5-1	-	TRBJ1-4	CASSFVGGFNEKLFF	TGCGCCAGCAGCTTTGTTGGGGGCTTTAATGAAAAACTGTTTTTT
-	TRBV6-6	-	TRBJ2-1	CASSPSPGIDEQFF	TGTGCCAGCAGCCCCTCGCCTGGTATCGATGAGCAGTTCTTC
TRBD1	TRBV2	once	TRBJ1-5	CASSDDRAAGQPQHF	TGTGCCAGCAGTGATGACAGGGCAGCGGGACAGCCCCAGCATTTT
TRBD2	TRBV6-2/TRBV6-3	-	TRBJ2-5	CASSQGLAGGRGTQYF	TGTGCCAGCAGTCAAGGACTAGCGGGGGGGCGTGGGACCCAGTACTTC
-	TRBV19	-	TRBJ1-6	CASSAPEGSSYNSPLHF	TGTGCCAGTAGTGCCCCCGAGGGAAGCTCCTATAATTCACCCCTCCACTTT
-	TRBV5-5	-	TRBJ1-4	CASSQATNEKLFF	TGTGCCAGCAGCCAAGCAACTAATGAAAAACTGTTTTTT
-	TRBV19	once	TRBJ2-3	CASSLGAGTQYF	TGTGCCAGTAGTCTGGGTGCAGGTACGCAGTATTTT
-	TRBV5-4	-	TRBJ2-6	CASSRPMGGARGANVLTF	TGTGCCAGCAGCCGGCCGATGGGGGGGGCGCGCGGGGCCAACGTCCTGACTTTC
TRBD1	TRBV5-1	-	TRBJ2-5	CASTDRGLRETQYF	TGCGCCAGCACGGACAGGGGGCTTAGGGAGACCCAGTACTTC
-	TRBV18	-	TRBJ1-1	CASSGWNTEAFF	TGTGCCAGCTCGGGGTGGAACACTGAAGCTTTCTTT
-	TRBV29-1	-	TRBJ2-1	CSVEGGGSNNEQFF	TGCAGCGTTGAAGGGGGCGGTTCGAACAATGAGCAGTTCTTC
-	TRBV18	-	TRBJ1-1	CASSPPAGNTEAFF	TGTGCCAGCTCACCACCCGCGGGGAACACTGAAGCTTTCTTT
-	TRBV7-9	-	TRBJ1-1	CASSLGLTETNTEAFF	TGTGCCAGCAGCTTAGGATTGACAGAAACGAACACTGAAGCTTTCTTT
-	TRBV6-1	-	TRBJ2-5	CASSELEQGQETQYF	TGTGCCAGCAGTGAACTGGAACAGGGCCAAGAGACCCAGTACTTC
TRBD1	TRBV5-1	few	TRBJ1-4	CASSLDRGSGEKLFF	TGCGCCAGCAGCTTAGACAGGGGGTCGGGGGAAAAACTGTTTTTT
-	TRBV5-1	-	TRBJ1-1	CASSFSPSGGNTEAFF	TGCGCCAGCAGCTTTTCTCCTTCCGGCGGGAACACTGAAGCTTTCTTT
-	TRBV5-6	-	TRBJ2-4	CASGRWGTKNIQYF	TGTGCCAGCGGCCGGTGGGGGACCAAAAACATTCAGTACTTC
-	TRBV30	-	TRBJ2-6	CAAETGEEANVLTF	TGTGCGGCCGAAACGGGGGAGGAGGCCAACGTCCTGACTTTC
-	TRBV7-3	-	TRBJ2-2	CASSSRGSGKNTGELFF	TGTGCCAGCAGCAGCCGGGGTTCGGGGAAGAACACCGGGGAGCTGTTTTTT
-	TRBV28	-	TRBJ2-2	CASSLNFFVAARWGTGELFF	TGTGCCAGCAGTTTAAATTTCTTTGTGGCAGCTCGATGGGGGACCGGGGAGCTGTTTTTT
-	TRBV6-4	-	TRBJ1-1	CASKRDTEAFF	TGTGCCAGCAAGCGGGACACTGAAGCTTTCTTT
TRBD2	TRBV27	-	TRBJ2-2	CASSLAGGIANTGELFF	TGTGCCAGCAGTTTAGCGGGGGGTATCGCGAACACCGGGGAGCTGTTTTTT
TRBD1	TRBV24-1	few	TRBJ2-1	CATSDLPGQGIDEQFF	TGTGCCACCAGTGACCTACCGGGACAGGGAATTGATGAGCAGTTCTTC
-	TRBV7-2	-	TRBJ1-4	CASSSLVGKLFF	TGTGCCAGCAGCTCCCTAGTTGGAAAACTGTTTTTT
-	TRBV6-5	once	TRBJ2-5	CASSQTLEEQETQYF	TGTGCCAGCAGTCAAACGCTAGAAGAACAAGAGACCCAGTACTTC
TRBD1	TRBV28	-	TRBJ2-5	CASSSGTEETQYF	TGTGCCAGCAGTTCCGGGACAGAAGAGACCCAGTACTTC
-	TRBV3-1/TRBV3-2	-	TRBJ1-2	CASSHEGVGGYTF	TGTGCCAGCAGCCACGAGGGGGTTGGTGGCTACACCTTC
TRBD1	TRBV19	-	TRBJ1-5	CASSTGRDRPMHF	TGTGCCAGTAGTACAGGGAGGGACAGGCCCATGCATTTT